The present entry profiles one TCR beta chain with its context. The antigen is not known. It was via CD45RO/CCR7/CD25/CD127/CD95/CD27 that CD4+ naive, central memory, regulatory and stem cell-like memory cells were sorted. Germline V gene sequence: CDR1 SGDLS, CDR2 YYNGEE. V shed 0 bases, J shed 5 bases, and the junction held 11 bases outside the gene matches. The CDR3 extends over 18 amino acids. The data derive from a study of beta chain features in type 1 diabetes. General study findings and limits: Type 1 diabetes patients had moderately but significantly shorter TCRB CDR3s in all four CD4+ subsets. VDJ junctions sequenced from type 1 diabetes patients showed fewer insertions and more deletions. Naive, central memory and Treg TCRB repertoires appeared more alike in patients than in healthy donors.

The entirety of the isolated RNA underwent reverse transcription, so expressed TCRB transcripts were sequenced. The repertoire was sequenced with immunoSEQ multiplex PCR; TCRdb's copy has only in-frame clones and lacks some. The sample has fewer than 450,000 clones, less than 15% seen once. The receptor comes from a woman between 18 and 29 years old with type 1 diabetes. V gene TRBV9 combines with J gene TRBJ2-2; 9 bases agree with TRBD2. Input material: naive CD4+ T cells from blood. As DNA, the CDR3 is TGTGCCAGCAGCGTAGGGTTAGGAGCGGGAGGTACGACCGGGGAGCTGTTTTTT. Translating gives CASSVGLGAGGTTGELFF.